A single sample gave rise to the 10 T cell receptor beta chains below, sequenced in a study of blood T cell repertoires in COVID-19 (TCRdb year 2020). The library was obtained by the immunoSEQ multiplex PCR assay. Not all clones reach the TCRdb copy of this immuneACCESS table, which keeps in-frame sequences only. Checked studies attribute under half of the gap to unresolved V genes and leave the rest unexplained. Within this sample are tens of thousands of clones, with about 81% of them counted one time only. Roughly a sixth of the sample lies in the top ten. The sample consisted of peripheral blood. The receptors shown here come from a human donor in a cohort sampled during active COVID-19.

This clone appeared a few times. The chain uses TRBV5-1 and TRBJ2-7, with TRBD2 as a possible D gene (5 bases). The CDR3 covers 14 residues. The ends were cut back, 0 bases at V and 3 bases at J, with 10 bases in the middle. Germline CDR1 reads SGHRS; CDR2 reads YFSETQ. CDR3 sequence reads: CASSLDPTSYEQYF. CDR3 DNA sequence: TGCGCCAGCAGCTTGGACCCAACTAGCTACGAGCAGTACTTC. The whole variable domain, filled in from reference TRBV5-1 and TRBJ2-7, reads KAGVTQTPRYLIKTRGQQVTLSCSPISGHRSVSWYQQTPGQGLQFLFEYFSETQRNKGNFPGRFSGRQFSNSRSEMNVSTLELGDSALYLCASSLDPTSYEQYFGPGTRLTVT.

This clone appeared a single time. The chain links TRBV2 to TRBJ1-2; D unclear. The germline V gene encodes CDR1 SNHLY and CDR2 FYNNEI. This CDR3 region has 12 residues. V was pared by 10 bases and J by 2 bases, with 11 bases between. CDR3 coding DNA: TGTGCCACCGAGGGCAGCAACTATGGCTACACCTTC. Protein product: CATEGSNYGYTF.

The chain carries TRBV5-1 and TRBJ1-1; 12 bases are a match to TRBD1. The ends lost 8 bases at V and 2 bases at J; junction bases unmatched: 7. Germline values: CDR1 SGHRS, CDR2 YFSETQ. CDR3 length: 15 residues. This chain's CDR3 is CASGTGGEVNTEAFF. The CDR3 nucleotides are TGCGCCAGTGGGACAGGGGGCGAGGTTAACACTGAAGCTTTCTTT.

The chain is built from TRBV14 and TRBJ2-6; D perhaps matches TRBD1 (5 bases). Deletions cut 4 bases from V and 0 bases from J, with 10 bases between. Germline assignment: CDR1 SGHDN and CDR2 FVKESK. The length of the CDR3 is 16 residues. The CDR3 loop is CASSPQGFSGANVLTF. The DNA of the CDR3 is TGTGCCAGCAGCCCCCAGGGCTTCTCTGGGGCCAACGTCCTGACTTTC.

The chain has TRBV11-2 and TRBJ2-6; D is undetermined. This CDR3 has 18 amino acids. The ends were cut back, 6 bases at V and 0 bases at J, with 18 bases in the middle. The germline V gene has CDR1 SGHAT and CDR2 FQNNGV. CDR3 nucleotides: TGTGCCAGCAGGGCCATTTTGCCTGGTGTCTCTGGGGCCAACGTCCTGACTTTC. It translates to CASRAILPGVSGANVLTF.

CDR3 bases: TGTGCCAGCAGCTCACCGGCAGAGGGTGAGCAGTTCTTC. It translates to CASSSPAEGEQFF. The V gene is TRBV13, the J gene TRBJ2-1, with a tentative D call TRBD2 (5 bases). Germline V gene sequence: CDR1 PRHDT, CDR2 FYEKMQ (reference sequence). With 4 bases removed from V and 9 bases from J, the gap between germline ends came to 13 bases. The CDR3 is 13 amino acids.

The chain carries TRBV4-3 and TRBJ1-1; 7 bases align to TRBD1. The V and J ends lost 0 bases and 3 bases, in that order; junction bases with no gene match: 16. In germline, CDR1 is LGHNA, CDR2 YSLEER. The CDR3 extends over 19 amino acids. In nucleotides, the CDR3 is TGCGCCAGCAGCCAAGATTTCCAGGGGGAACAAGAAGTGCACACTGAAGCTTTCTTT. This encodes CASSQDFQGEQEVHTEAFF.

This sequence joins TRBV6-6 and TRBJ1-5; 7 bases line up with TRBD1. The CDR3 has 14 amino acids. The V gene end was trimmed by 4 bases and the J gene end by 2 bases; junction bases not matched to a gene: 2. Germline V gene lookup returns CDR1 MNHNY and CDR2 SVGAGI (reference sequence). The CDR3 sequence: CASSFTGGNQPQHF. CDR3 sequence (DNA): TGTGCCAGCAGTTTCACAGGGGGCAATCAGCCCCAGCATTTT.

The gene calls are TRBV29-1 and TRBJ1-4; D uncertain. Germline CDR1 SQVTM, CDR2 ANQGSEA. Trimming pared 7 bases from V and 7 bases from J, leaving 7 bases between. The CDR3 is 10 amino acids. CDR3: CSAQVEKLFF. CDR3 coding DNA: TGCAGCGCCCAGGTTGAAAAACTGTTTTTT.

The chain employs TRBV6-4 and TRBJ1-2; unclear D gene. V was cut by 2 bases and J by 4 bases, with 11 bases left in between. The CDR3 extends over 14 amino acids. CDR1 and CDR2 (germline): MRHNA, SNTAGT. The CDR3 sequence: CASSDVADGYGYTF. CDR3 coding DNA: TGTGCCAGCAGTGACGTTGCGGATGGCTATGGCTACACCTTC.